These 20 T cell receptor beta chains were all obtained from the same sample, sequenced in a study of cytotoxic CD8 clonotypes in ibrutinib-treated CLL. Sequencing was performed with immunoSEQ multiplex PCR; in TCRdb, only in-frame clones are kept and a portion is missing. The sample lists some 46,000 clones, around 68% occurring once. Specimen: PBMCs, collected after 12 months of ibrutinib treatment. The receptors here all came from a human donor with chronic lymphocytic leukemia.

This clone was counted between two and nine times. The rearrangement uses TRBV5-1 and TRBJ2-7; D remains ambiguous. Germline V CDR1 and CDR2: SGHRS, YFSETQ. V was trimmed by 0 bases and J by 5 bases, leaving 6 bases between them. This CDR3 has 12 amino acids. In DNA form, the CDR3 reads TGCGCCAGCAGCTTGGTCCCTGACGAGCAGTACTTC. Residues: CASSLVPDEQYF.

This rearrangement joins TRBV5-1 to TRBJ1-6, with D unclear. The CDR3 spans 16 residues. The V end lost 4 bases, the J end lost 9 bases, and 20 bases lay between the germline ends. The germline V gene encodes CDR1 SGHRS and CDR2 YFSETQ. The CDR3: CASSLDGVDAGSPLHF. Written as DNA, the CDR3 is TGCGCCAGCAGCCTCGACGGGGTGGACGCAGGTTCACCCCTCCACTTT. The variable domain in full, completed from reference TRBV5-1 and TRBJ1-6, reads KAGVTQTPRYLIKTRGQQVTLSCSPISGHRSVSWYQQTPGQGLQFLFEYFSETQRNKGNFPGRFSGRQFSNSRSEMNVSTLELGDSALYLCASSLDGVDAGSPLHFGNGTRLTVT.

The chain links TRBV7-3 to TRBJ1-4; tentative D call: TRBD1 (5 bases). The CDR3 length is 16 residues. V gave up 5 bases and J gave up 6 bases, with 19 bases separating them. The germline gives CDR1 SGHTA, CDR2 FQGTGA. The DNA of the CDR3 is TGTGCCAGCAGCCACCGCCTTGGCAGGGCGCATGAAAAACTGTTTTTT. Its protein is CASSHRLGRAHEKLFF.

This chain links TRBV5-4 with TRBJ2-2, with TRBD1 matching over 9 bases. V was pared by 5 bases and J by 2 bases, with 4 bases of the junction left unmatched. CDR1 and CDR2 (germline): SGHNT, YYREEE (reference sequence). The CDR3 extends over 15 amino acids. CDR3 amino acids: CASRDRGTNTGELFF. CDR3 DNA sequence: TGTGCCAGCAGAGACAGGGGGACTAACACCGGGGAGCTGTTTTTT.

This clone was observed once. This chain connects TRBV15 to TRBJ2-5; tentative D call: TRBD2 (7 bases). This CDR3 contains 15 residues. CDR1 and CDR2 from the germline V gene are LNHNV and YYDKDF (reference sequence). Trimming shortened V by 3 bases and J by 5 bases, and 16 bases separated the two germline ends. The CDR3, as DNA: TGTGCCACCAGCAGGTTCGGGGGGCCGGGGGAGACCCAGTACTTC. Amino acids: CATSRFGGPGETQYF.

V is TRBV10-3 and J is TRBJ1-2; D unresolved. Germline assignment: CDR1 ENHRY and CDR2 SYGVKD. V lost 10 bases to trimming and J lost 8 bases, with 17 bases between them. This CDR3 is 12 amino acids long. The CDR3 DNA follows: TGTGCCACCCTATCGCTCGGTCGGGGCTACACCTTC. As protein: CATLSLGRGYTF.

The rearrangement uses TRBV6-6 and TRBJ2-3; tentative D call: TRBD2 (6 bases). V lost 6 bases to trimming and J lost 0 bases, with 13 bases between them. In germline, CDR1 is MNHNY, CDR2 SVGAGI (reference sequence). CDR3 length: 15 amino acids. The CDR3 nucleotides are TGTGCCAGCAGACGAAGTAGCGGAAGCACAGATACGCAGTATTTT. The encoded protein is CASRRSSGSTDTQYF.

V usage is TRBV19 and J usage is TRBJ1-5; no definite D call. This CDR3 is built from 15 residues. CDR1 is LNHDA, CDR2 SQIVND, per germline (reference sequence). Trimming shortened V by 6 bases and J by 3 bases, and 15 bases separated the two germline ends. CDR3 nucleotide sequence: TGTGCCAGTAGCTTTCGACGGCAGCTCAATCAGCCCCAGCATTTT. Translated: CASSFRRQLNQPQHF.

This clone is a singleton in its sample. This chain uses TRBV29-1 with TRBJ2-6; D is undetermined. The CDR3 runs 13 residues. V was pared by 4 bases and J by 1 base, with 5 bases between. Germline V gene data show CDR1 as SQVTM and CDR2 as ANQGSEA. The CDR3 DNA follows: TGCAGCGTTGCACTTTCTGGGGCCAACGTCCTGACTTTC. It codes for CSVALSGANVLTF.

The chain is built from TRBV7-6 and TRBJ2-3, with 13 bases that match TRBD2. Germline CDR1 reads SGHVS; CDR2 reads FNYEAQ. The CDR3 contains 17 residues. With V trimmed by 5 bases and J by 1 base, 6 bases remained unmatched. The CDR3 sequence: CASSRWTSGGGTDTQYF. CDR3 sequence (DNA): TGTGCCAGCAGCCGGTGGACTAGCGGGGGAGGCACAGATACGCAGTATTTT.

This clone appeared a few times. The rearrangement joins TRBV19 to TRBJ2-1, with 13 nucleotides matching TRBD2. CDR1 and CDR2 (germline): LNHDA, SQIVND (reference sequence). This CDR3 has 15 residues. Trimming at V came to 4 bases and at J to 10 bases, leaving 7 bases not matched to a gene. CDR3 bases: TGTGCCAGTAGTACCCGACTAGCGGGGGGTATAGAGCAGTTCTTC. Residues: CASSTRLAGGIEQFF.

The rearrangement joins TRBV6-1 to TRBJ2-7; D is unresolved. CDR1 and CDR2 (germline): MNHNS, SASEGT. The CDR3 has 15 residues. V dropped 4 bases and J dropped 2 bases, with 15 bases sitting between them. The CDR3 reads CASSVAWIQPYEQYF. In DNA form, the CDR3 reads TGTGCCAGCAGTGTAGCCTGGATCCAACCCTACGAGCAGTACTTC.

The V gene is TRBV30, the J gene TRBJ1-5, with TRBD1 identical over 7 bases. Germline CDR1 GTSNPN, CDR2 SVGIG (reference sequence). The V segment lost 3 bases and the J segment 5 bases; nucleotides outside the gene matches: 7. The CDR3 runs to 14 residues. CDR3 region: CAWSWGTGDQPQHF. Here the CDR3 DNA reads TGTGCCTGGAGCTGGGGAACAGGGGATCAGCCCCAGCATTTT.

The CDR3 loop reads CAWSHHGTGSSEAFF. Here the CDR3 DNA reads TGTGCCTGGAGTCACCATGGGACAGGGAGTTCTGAAGCTTTCTTT. This chain links TRBV30 with TRBJ1-1; 9 bases align to TRBD1. The CDR3 totals 15 residues. Germline V CDR1 and CDR2: GTSNPN, SVGIG (reference sequence). The V gene end was trimmed by 2 bases and the J gene end by 6 bases; junction bases not matched to a gene: 10.

The chain combines TRBV6-5 with TRBJ2-7, with 10 bases that match TRBD1. The CDR3 has 14 amino acids. Germline V CDR1 and CDR2: MNHEY, SVGAGI. Trimming removed 2 bases from V and 3 bases from J; junction bases left unmatched: 1. CDR3 nucleotides: TGTGCCAGCAGTTACGGGGACAGGGGCTACGAGCAGTACTTC. Its translation: CASSYGDRGYEQYF.

This chain connects TRBV18 to TRBJ1-1, with D hard to call. CDR3 length equals 13 residues. CDR1 is KGHSH, CDR2 LQKENI, per germline. V was pared by 3 bases and J by 3 bases, with 8 bases between. Here the CDR3 reads CASSPSGDTEAFF. The CDR3 region has the DNA TGTGCCAGCTCACCTTCGGGCGACACTGAAGCTTTCTTT.

This clone was picked up a small number of times. Mismatch with germline at one junction end may stem from a read error. The chain employs TRBV10-3 and TRBJ2-4; D gene ambiguous. The V gene's germline CDR1 is ENHRY and CDR2 SYGVKD. The CDR3 runs to 13 residues. CDR3 DNA sequence: TGTGCCATCAGTGGGCCCCCACTGCGTTCCTTGGACTTC. Translating gives CAISGPPLRSLDF.

The chain recombines TRBV5-4 with TRBJ1-5, with D perhaps TRBD1 (6 bases). Trimming pared 5 bases from V and 2 bases from J, leaving 20 bases between. This CDR3 has 17 residues. Germline CDR1 SGHNT, CDR2 YYREEE (reference sequence). This chain's CDR3 is CASSDSSQGTRNQPQHF. The CDR3 DNA reads as TGTGCCAGCAGTGATAGTAGTCAGGGGACACGCAATCAGCCCCAGCATTTT.

The rearrangement links TRBV21-1 to TRBJ2-7. TRBV21-1 is labeled a pseudogene. The CDR3 extends over 16 amino acids. The DNA for the CDR3 is TGTGCCAGCAGCATCAGGACCGACCCCCACTCCTACGAGCAGTACTTC. Translating it yields CASSIRTDPHSYEQYF.

The chain combines TRBV7-2 with TRBJ2-2; either TRBD1 or TRBD2 may supply D (5 bases each). In germline, CDR1 is SGHTA, CDR2 FQGNSA. V gave up 0 bases and J gave up 5 bases, with 7 bases separating them. The CDR3 runs 14 residues. The CDR3 reads CASSLAWGTGELFF. The CDR3 nucleotides read TGTGCCAGCAGCTTAGCGTGGGGGACCGGGGAGCTGTTTTTT.